The rows below give T cell receptor beta chains drawn from one sample of a study of CD8+ T cells in alopecia areata. Clones were read by immunoSEQ multiplex PCR, and TCRdb kept only the in-frame ones, dropping some. The data hold 90,000 to 120,000 clones, with 50% to 60% observed a single time. Input material: NKG2D-low CD8+ T cells sorted from blood. Receptor source: a human donor with alopecia areata. Both conserved end residues are part of each CDR3. A D gene is named only where the DNA matches it firmly. A row's size may be missing; if present it is once, few, many or a size class.

-,TRBJ2-7,-,TRBV2,CASRGGFYEQYF,TGTGCCAGCAGAGGGGGGTTCTACGAGCAGTACTTC
few,TRBJ2-1,-,TRBV15,CATSVSGGLEQFF,TGTGCCACCAGCGTCTCCGGGGGCCTAGAGCAGTTCTTC
-,TRBJ2-5,TRBD2,TRBV9,CASATSGETQYF,TGTGCCAGCGCGACTAGCGGGGAGACCCAGTACTTC
-,TRBJ2-1,-,TRBV6-5,CASTPTPSYEQFF,TGTGCCAGCACCCCTACCCCTAGCTATGAGCAGTTCTTC
once,TRBJ2-3,-,TRBV9,CASTQGEGVATDTQYF,TGTGCCAGCACCCAAGGTGAGGGAGTAGCCACAGATACGCAGTATTTT
-,TRBJ1-2,-,TRBV19,CASSILEDYGYTF,TGTGCCAGTAGTATACTGGAGGACTATGGCTACACCTTC
once,TRBJ2-5,-,TRBV2,CASSDTDYQETQYF,TGTGCCAGCAGTGATACGGACTATCAAGAGACCCAGTACTTC
-,TRBJ2-5,-,TRBV7-2,CASSHIRQETQYF,TGTGCCAGCAGCCATATCCGGCAAGAGACCCAGTACTTC
once,TRBJ2-7,TRBD1,TRBV7-8,CASSLAGGQAVQYF,TGTGCCAGCAGCTTAGCAGGGGGACAGGCCGTGCAGTACTTC
-,TRBJ1-2,-,TRBV30,CAWNVGLGYTF,TGTGCCTGGAACGTAGGCCTTGGCTACACCTTC
few,TRBJ2-5,TRBD2,TRBV6-5,CASRESGAYQETQYF,TGTGCCAGCAGAGAAAGCGGGGCGTACCAAGAGACCCAGTACTTC
-,TRBJ1-2,-,TRBV27,CASSSDSGGYTF,TGTGCCAGCAGTTCCGACAGTGGCGGCTACACCTTC
few,TRBJ1-5,-,TRBV29-1,CSVVGGGNQPQHF,TGCAGCGTTGTGGGGGGTGGCAATCAGCCCCAGCATTTT
-,TRBJ1-1,-,TRBV5-6,CASSLELGDSEAFF,TGTGCCAGCAGCTTGGAATTGGGTGACAGCGAAGCTTTCTTT
-,TRBJ2-3,-,TRBV7-2,CASSFRYSTDTQYF,TGTGCCAGCAGCTTCAGATACAGCACAGATACGCAGTATTTT
few,TRBJ1-1,-,TRBV9,CASRRFESGTEAFF,TGTGCCAGCAGGCGATTCGAGTCAGGGACTGAAGCTTTCTTT
-,TRBJ1-2,-,TRBV5-1,CASSLESSANYGYTF,TGCGCCAGCAGCTTGGAGTCTTCCGCTAACTATGGCTACACCTTC
-,TRBJ2-3,-,TRBV5-1,CASSFFSGSTDTQYF,TGCGCCAGCAGCTTCTTTAGCGGTAGCACAGATACGCAGTATTTT
once,TRBJ2-3,-,TRBV27,CASRALSTTDTQYF,TGTGCCAGCCGGGCCCTGAGTACCACAGATACGCAGTATTTT
-,TRBJ2-3,-,TRBV18,CASSPPADTQYF,TGTGCCAGCTCACCACCAGCAGATACGCAGTATTTT
few,TRBJ2-7,-,TRBV7-2,CASNAGTLAF,TGTGCCAGCAACGCCGGGACGTTGGCCTTC
-,TRBJ1-1,-,TRBV18,CASSPPRVMNTEAFF,TGTGCCAGCTCACCACCACGGGTTATGAACACTGAAGCTTTCTTT
-,TRBJ2-7,-,TRBV13,CASSAGRKSYEQYF,TGTGCCAGCAGCGCCGGCAGGAAGTCCTACGAGCAGTACTTC
-,TRBJ1-1,-,TRBV6-6,CASSFSGRLNTEAFF,TGTGCCAGCAGTTTCTCGGGACGCTTGAACACTGAAGCTTTCTTT
few,TRBJ1-1,-,TRBV7-9,CASLGGREAFF,TGTGCCTCCTTGGGGGGCAGGGAAGCTTTCTTT
few,TRBJ2-7,TRBD1,TRBV7-9,CASATGTAYEQYF,TGTGCCAGCGCTACCGGGACAGCCTACGAGCAGTACTTC
-,TRBJ2-3,-,TRBV9,CASSVSGRGADTQYF,TGTGCCAGCAGCGTATCCGGGAGAGGTGCAGATACGCAGTATTTT
-,TRBJ2-5,-,TRBV13,CASSSSPGLQETQYF,TGTGCCAGCAGCTCCTCCCCGGGACTCCAAGAGACCCAGTACTTC
-,TRBJ2-5,TRBD2,TRBV4-1,CASSTRTSTQETQYF,TGCGCCAGCAGCACCCGGACTAGTACTCAAGAGACCCAGTACTTC
-,TRBJ2-7,TRBD1,TRBV4-1,CASSQEGTATSYEQYF,TGCGCCAGCAGCCAAGAAGGGACAGCGACATCCTACGAGCAGTACTTC
-,TRBJ2-7,TRBD2,TRBV9,CASSVDAGVGEQYF,TGTGCCAGCAGCGTAGACGCGGGAGTGGGCGAGCAGTACTTC
-,TRBJ1-2,-,TRBV28,CASSSDYTNYGYTF,TGTGCCAGCAGTTCCGATTACACCAACTATGGCTACACCTTC
-,TRBJ1-2,-,TRBV6-6,CAAWKGLTNYGYTF,TGTGCCGCTTGGAAGGGGCTAACAAACTATGGCTACACCTTC
-,TRBJ2-1,-,TRBV5-1,CASSLEGFPNNEQFF,TGCGCCAGCAGCTTGGAGGGGTTCCCCAACAATGAGCAGTTCTTC
-,TRBJ1-1,TRBD1,TRBV28,CASSSDRGWTEAFF,TGTGCCAGCAGTTCCGACAGGGGATGGACTGAAGCTTTCTTT
once,TRBJ1-1,-,TRBV10-3,CAISEDTEEAFF,TGTGCCATCAGTGAGGATACAGAAGAAGCTTTCTTT
-,TRBJ2-3,-,TRBV7-8,CASSWGDTQYF,TGTGCCAGCAGCTGGGGAGATACGCAGTATTTT
-,TRBJ2-7,TRBD2,TRBV29-1,CSVEDGLAPTYEQYF,TGCAGCGTTGAAGATGGACTAGCGCCAACCTACGAGCAGTACTTC
-,TRBJ2-5,-,TRBV15,CATSREMGETQYF,TGTGCCACCAGCAGAGAAATGGGCGAGACCCAGTACTTC
few,TRBJ2-1,-,TRBV11-2,CASSLRGPYNEQFF,TGTGCCAGCAGCTTAAGAGGCCCTTACAATGAGCAGTTCTTC
-,TRBJ1-1,TRBD1,TRBV6-5,CASSLSGRQGTTEAFF,TGTGCCAGCAGTTTGTCCGGGAGACAGGGGACTACTGAAGCTTTCTTT
few,TRBJ2-1,TRBD2,TRBV4-1,CASSQELGTSSGFF,TGCGCCAGCAGCCAAGAACTGGGGACTAGCTCCGGGTTCTTC
-,TRBJ2-1,-,TRBV5-1,CASSFFPGYNEQFF,TGCGCCAGCAGCTTCTTCCCTGGCTACAATGAGCAGTTCTTC
few,TRBJ2-1,-,TRBV19,CASSIGLPAGIYNEQFF,TGTGCCAGTAGTATCGGGCTCCCAGCGGGCATCTACAATGAGCAGTTCTTC
few,TRBJ2-7,-,TRBV5-4,CASSSTTQGYYEQYF,TGTGCCAGCAGCTCAACGACTCAGGGGTACTACGAGCAGTACTTC